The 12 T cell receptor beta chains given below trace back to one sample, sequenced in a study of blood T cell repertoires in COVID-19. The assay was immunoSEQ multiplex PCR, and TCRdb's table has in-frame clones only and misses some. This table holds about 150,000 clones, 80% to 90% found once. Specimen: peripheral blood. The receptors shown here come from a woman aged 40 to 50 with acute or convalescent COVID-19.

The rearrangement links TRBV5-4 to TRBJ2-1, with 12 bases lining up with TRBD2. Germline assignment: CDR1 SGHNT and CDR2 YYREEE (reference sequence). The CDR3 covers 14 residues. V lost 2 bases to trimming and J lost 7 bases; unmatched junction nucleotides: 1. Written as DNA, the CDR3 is TGTGCCAGCAGCTTAACTAGCGGGAGGAATGAGCAGTTCTTC. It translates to CASSLTSGRNEQFF. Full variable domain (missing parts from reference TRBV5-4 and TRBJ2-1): ETGVTQSPTHLIKTRGQQVTLRCSSQSGHNTVSWYQQALGQGPQFIFQYYREEENGRGNFPPRFSGLQFPNYSSELNVNALELDDSALYLCASSLTSGRNEQFFGPGTRLTVL.

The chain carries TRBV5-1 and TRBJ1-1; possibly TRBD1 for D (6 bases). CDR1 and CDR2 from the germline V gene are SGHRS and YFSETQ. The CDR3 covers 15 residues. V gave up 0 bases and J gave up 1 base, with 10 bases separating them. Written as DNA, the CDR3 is TGCGCCAGCAGCTTGGAGGGGGTGGGGAACACTGAAGCTTTCTTT. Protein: CASSLEGVGNTEAFF. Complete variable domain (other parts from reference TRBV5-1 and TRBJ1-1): KAGVTQTPRYLIKTRGQQVTLSCSPISGHRSVSWYQQTPGQGLQFLFEYFSETQRNKGNFPGRFSGRQFSNSRSEMNVSTLELGDSALYLCASSLEGVGNTEAFFGQGTRLTVV.

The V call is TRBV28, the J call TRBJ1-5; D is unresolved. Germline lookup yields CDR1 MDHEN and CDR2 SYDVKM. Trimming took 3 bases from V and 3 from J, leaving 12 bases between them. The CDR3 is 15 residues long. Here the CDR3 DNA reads TGTGCCAGCAGTTTTGGCGGCAGCGACAATCAGCCCCAGCATTTT. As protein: CASSFGGSDNQPQHF.

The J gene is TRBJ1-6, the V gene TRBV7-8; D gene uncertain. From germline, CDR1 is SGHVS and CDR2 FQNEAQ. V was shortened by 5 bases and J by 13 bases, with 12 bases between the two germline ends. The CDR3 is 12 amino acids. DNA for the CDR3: TGTGCCAGCAGCCGGGGAGTCTCGCCCCTCCACTTT. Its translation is CASSRGVSPLHF.

CDR3 loop: CTSSTGTGIYEQYF. For the CDR3, the DNA is TGCACCAGCAGTACCGGGACAGGGATATACGAGCAGTACTTC. The J gene is TRBJ2-7, the V gene TRBV1; TRBD1, the table's D call, was not compared with the DNA. TRBV1 constitutes a pseudogene. This CDR3 region has 14 residues.

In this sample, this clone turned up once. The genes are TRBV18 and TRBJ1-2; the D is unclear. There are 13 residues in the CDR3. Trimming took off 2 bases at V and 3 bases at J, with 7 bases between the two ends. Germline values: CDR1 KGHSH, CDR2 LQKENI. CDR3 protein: CASSPGQYYGYTF. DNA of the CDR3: TGTGCCAGCTCACCAGGGCAGTACTATGGCTACACCTTC.

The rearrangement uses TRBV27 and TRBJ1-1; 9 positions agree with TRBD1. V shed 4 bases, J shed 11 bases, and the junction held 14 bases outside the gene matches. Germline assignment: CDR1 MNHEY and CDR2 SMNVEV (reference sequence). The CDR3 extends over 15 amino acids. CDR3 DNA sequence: TGTGCCAGCAGTTCGAAAGCGACCGGGACAGGGTCGGCTTTCTTT. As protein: CASSSKATGTGSAFF.

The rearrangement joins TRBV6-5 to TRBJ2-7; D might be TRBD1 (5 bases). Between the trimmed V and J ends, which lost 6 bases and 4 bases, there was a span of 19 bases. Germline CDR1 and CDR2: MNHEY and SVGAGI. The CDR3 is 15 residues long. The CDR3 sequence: CASSWTLAADYEQYF. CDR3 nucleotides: TGTGCCAGCAGCTGGACACTGGCAGCTGATTACGAGCAGTACTTC.

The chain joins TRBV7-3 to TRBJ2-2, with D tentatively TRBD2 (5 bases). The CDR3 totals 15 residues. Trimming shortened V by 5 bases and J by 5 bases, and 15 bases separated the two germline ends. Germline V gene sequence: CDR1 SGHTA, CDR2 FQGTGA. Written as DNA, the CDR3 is TGTGCCAGCAGCCCGGGGAGTGCGAGGACCGGGGAGCTGTTTTTT. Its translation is CASSPGSARTGELFF.

CDR3 DNA: TGTGCCAGCAGCCAAGATGGCCTAGCGGGGGGGCTGAGCACAGATACGCAGTATTTT. Amino acid sequence: CASSQDGLAGGLSTDTQYF. The chain uses TRBV4-2 and TRBJ2-3; the match to TRBD2 covers 12 bases. The CDR3 consists of 19 residues. Germline V CDR1 and CDR2: LGHNA, YNFKEQ. Germline trimming cut 0 bases from V and 0 bases from J; bases unmatched to any gene: 7.

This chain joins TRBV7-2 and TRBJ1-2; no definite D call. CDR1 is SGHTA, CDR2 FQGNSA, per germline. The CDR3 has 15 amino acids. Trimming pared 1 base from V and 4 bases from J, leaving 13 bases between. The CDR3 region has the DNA TGTGCCAGCAGCTTAGAATTGGCGGAGACCTATGGCTACACCTTC. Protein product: CASSLELAETYGYTF.

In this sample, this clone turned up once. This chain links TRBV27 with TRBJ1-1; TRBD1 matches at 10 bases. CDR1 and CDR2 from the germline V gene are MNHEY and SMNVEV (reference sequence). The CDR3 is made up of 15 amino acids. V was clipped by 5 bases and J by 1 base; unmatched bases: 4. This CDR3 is CASSIGQGGNTEAFF. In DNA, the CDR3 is TGTGCCAGCAGTATCGGACAGGGGGGGAACACTGAAGCTTTCTTT.